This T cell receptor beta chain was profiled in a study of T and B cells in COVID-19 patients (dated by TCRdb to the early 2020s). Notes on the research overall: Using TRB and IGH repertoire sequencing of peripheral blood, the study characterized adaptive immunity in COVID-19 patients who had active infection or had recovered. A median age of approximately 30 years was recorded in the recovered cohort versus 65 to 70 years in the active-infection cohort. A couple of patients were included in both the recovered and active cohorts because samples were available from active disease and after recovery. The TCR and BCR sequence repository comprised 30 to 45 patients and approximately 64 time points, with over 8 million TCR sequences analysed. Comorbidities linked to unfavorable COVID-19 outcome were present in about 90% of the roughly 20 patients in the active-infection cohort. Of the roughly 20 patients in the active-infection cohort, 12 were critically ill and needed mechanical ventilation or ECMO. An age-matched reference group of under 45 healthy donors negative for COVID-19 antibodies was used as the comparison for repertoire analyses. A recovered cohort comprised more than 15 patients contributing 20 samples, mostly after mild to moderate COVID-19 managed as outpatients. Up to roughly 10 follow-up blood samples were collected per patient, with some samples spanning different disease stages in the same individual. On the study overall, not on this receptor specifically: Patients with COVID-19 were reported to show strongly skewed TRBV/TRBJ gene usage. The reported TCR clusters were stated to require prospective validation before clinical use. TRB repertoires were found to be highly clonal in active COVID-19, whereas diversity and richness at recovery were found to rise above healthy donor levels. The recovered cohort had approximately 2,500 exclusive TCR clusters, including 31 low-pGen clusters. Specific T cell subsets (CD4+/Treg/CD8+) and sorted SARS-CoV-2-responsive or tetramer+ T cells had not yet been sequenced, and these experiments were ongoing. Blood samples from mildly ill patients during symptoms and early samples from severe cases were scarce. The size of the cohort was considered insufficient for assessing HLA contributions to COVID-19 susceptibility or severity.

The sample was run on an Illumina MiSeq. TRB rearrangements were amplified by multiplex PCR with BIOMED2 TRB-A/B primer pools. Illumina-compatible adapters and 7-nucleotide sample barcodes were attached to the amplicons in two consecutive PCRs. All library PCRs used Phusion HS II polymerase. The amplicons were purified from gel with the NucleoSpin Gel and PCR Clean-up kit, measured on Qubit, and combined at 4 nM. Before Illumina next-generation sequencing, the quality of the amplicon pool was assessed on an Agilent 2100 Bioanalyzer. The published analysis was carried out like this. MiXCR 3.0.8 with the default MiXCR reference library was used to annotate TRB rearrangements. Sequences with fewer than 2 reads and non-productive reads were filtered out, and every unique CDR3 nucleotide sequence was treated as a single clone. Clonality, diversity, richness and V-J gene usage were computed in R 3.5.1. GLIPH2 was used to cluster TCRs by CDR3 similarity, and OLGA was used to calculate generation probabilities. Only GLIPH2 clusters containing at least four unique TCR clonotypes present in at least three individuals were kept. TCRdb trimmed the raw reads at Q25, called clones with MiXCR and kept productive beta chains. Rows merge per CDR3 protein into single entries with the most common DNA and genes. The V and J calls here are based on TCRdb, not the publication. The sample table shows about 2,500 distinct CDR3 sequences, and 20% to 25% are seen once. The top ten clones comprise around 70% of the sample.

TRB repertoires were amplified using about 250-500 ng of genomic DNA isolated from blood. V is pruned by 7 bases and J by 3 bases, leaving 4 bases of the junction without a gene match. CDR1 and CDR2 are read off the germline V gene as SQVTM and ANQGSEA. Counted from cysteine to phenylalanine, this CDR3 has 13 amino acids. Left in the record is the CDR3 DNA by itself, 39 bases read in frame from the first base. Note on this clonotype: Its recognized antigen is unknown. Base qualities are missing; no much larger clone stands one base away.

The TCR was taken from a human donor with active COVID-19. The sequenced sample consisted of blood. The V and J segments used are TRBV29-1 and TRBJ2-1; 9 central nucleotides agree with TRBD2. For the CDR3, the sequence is CSARTSDYNEQFF. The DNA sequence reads TGCAGCGCCCGGACTAGCGACTACAATGAGCAGTTCTTC.